Presented here are 23 T cell receptor beta chains from one specimen sequenced in a study of blood T cell repertoires in COVID-19. Data came from immunoSEQ multiplex PCR; TCRdb stores just in-frame clones and leaves some out. The sample holds some 180,000 clones, roughly 84% seen once. The material sequenced was peripheral blood. The receptors were gathered from a man aged 70-80 years with active or convalescent COVID-19.

The chain carries TRBV28 and TRBJ2-3, with D uncertain. This CDR3 contains 12 residues. Germline V gene lookup returns CDR1 MDHEN and CDR2 SYDVKM. The germline V and J ends were trimmed by 5 bases and 0 bases, with 3 bases remaining between them. The CDR3 protein is CASSPSTDTQYF. The CDR3 region has the DNA TGTGCCAGCAGTCCTAGCACAGATACGCAGTATTTT.

J is TRBJ1-4 and V is TRBV5-1; D is uncertain. The CDR3 loop spans 15 amino acids. V dropped 0 bases and J dropped 5 bases, with 11 bases sitting between them. Germline CDR1 and CDR2: SGHRS and YFSETQ. CDR3 DNA: TGCGCCAGCAGCTTGGGAGGCAGCCTGAATGAAAAACTGTTTTTT. Translating gives CASSLGGSLNEKLFF.

The chain links TRBV7-2 to TRBJ2-5; 11 nucleotides align to TRBD2. Germline lookup yields CDR1 SGHTA and CDR2 FQGNSA. The CDR3 covers 17 residues. V lost 6 bases to trimming and J lost 1 base; unmatched junction nucleotides: 10. CDR3 sequence (DNA): TGTGCCAGCAGTGGAAGGGGGACTAGCGGCCCCCAAGAGACCCAGTACTTC. Its protein product is CASSGRGTSGPQETQYF.

CDR3 region: CAIGLGGTDTQYF. Here the CDR3 DNA reads TGTGCCATCGGACTCGGGGGAACAGATACGCAGTATTTT. The chain is built from TRBV12-3 or TRBV12-4 and TRBJ2-3; TRBD2 is a possible D gene (6 bases). Trimming cost V 10 bases and J 3 bases, with 14 bases left between them. CDR3 length: 13 residues.

The V and J genes are TRBV27 and TRBJ2-7, with TRBD1 matching 7 bases. The V segment lost 5 bases and the J segment 5 bases; nucleotides outside the gene matches: 15. CDR1 and CDR2 (germline): MNHEY, SMNVEV (reference sequence). This CDR3 has 16 residues. In DNA form, the CDR3 reads TGTGCCAGCAGTGGCCCTAAGGGCAGGGGGTCCCACGAGCAGTACTTC. It translates to CASSGPKGRGSHEQYF.

This chain joins TRBV27 and TRBJ2-5, with TRBD1 matching 8 bases. The V gene end was trimmed by 5 bases and the J gene end by 2 bases; junction bases not matched to a gene: 10. There are 16 residues in the CDR3. Germline V gene lookup returns CDR1 MNHEY and CDR2 SMNVEV (reference sequence). The DNA of the CDR3 is TGTGCCAGCAGTCCCGTCTGGACAGGGTGGCAAGAGACCCAGTACTTC. Protein product: CASSPVWTGWQETQYF.

The chain employs TRBV4-1 and TRBJ2-1; 10 bases align to TRBD2. Per germline, CDR1 MGHRA and CDR2 YSYEKL. With V trimmed by 0 bases and J by 7 bases, 15 bases remained unmatched. This CDR3 contains 19 residues. This CDR3 is CASSQDPQGAGGPLNEQFF. CDR3 nucleotides: TGCGCCAGCAGCCAAGATCCCCAAGGAGCGGGGGGGCCTCTGAATGAGCAGTTCTTC.

The V call is TRBV28, the J call TRBJ2-5, with TRBD2 matching 11 bases. The CDR3 is 17 amino acids. J gave up 3 bases and V 6 bases, and 12 bases lay outside the gene matches. Germline V gene sequence: CDR1 MDHEN, CDR2 SYDVKM. CDR3 DNA: TGTGCCAGCAGGAGTCGCGGACTAGCGGGCCCAGAAGAGACCCAGTACTTC. Amino acid sequence: CASRSRGLAGPEETQYF.

Here the CDR3 reads CASSPSAGQQDEKLFF. The CDR3 region has the DNA TGTGCCAGCAGTCCCTCGGCGGGACAGCAGGATGAAAAACTGTTTTTT. The rearrangement uses TRBV28 and TRBJ1-4, with 7 bases that match TRBD1. Germline CDR1 and CDR2: MDHEN and SYDVKM. CDR3 size: 16 residues. V lost 5 bases and J lost 6; bases outside the gene matches: 12. The full variable domain, rest sourced from reference TRBV28 and TRBJ1-4, is DVKVTQSSRYLVKRTGEKVFLECVQDMDHENMFWYRQDPGLGLRLIYFSYDVKMKEKGDIPEGYSVSREKKERFSLILESASTNQTSMYLCASSPSAGQQDEKLFFGSGTQLSVL.

V gene TRBV11-2 combines with J gene TRBJ2-1, with 7 bases lining up with TRBD1. The CDR3 is 15 residues long. Germline-derived CDR1 and CDR2 are SGHAT and FQNNGV. With V trimmed by 8 bases and J by 5 bases, 12 bases remained unmatched. The CDR3 is CASFQNRGLDNEQFF. DNA for the CDR3: TGTGCCAGCTTCCAAAACAGGGGCTTAGACAATGAGCAGTTCTTC.

This chain joins TRBV29-1 and TRBJ2-2, with 8 bases matching TRBD1. There are 15 residues in the CDR3. Germline CDR1 SQVTM, CDR2 ANQGSEA. Unmatched junction bases numbered 8, after V lost 4 bases and J lost 4 bases. CDR3 in amino acids: CSVVRQGATTGELFF. Here the CDR3 DNA reads TGCAGCGTTGTGCGGCAGGGGGCGACCACCGGGGAGCTGTTTTTT.

The chain has TRBV7-2 and TRBJ1-5; 7 nucleotides agree with TRBD1. The germline gives CDR1 SGHTA, CDR2 FQGNSA. With 3 bases clipped from V and 1 base from J, the junction kept 6 bases outside the gene matches. The CDR3 has 16 residues. CDR3 in amino acids: CASSFHRGRSNQPQHF. Here the CDR3 DNA reads TGTGCCAGCAGCTTCCACAGGGGAAGGAGCAATCAGCCCCAGCATTTT.

The table lists this clone with a few counts. The chain recombines TRBV27 with TRBJ1-1; 8 nucleotides match TRBD1. Per germline, CDR1 MNHEY and CDR2 SMNVEV (reference sequence). V trimming: 5 bases; J trimming: 1 base; junction bases outside the gene matches: 6. This CDR3 contains 15 residues. This chain's CDR3 is CASSHRQGRNTEAFF. The CDR3 DNA is TGTGCCAGCAGTCACAGACAGGGGAGGAACACTGAAGCTTTCTTT.

The J gene is TRBJ1-2, the V gene TRBV10-3; 7 bases line up with TRBD1. CDR3 length equals 15 residues. Germline CDR1 and CDR2: ENHRY and SYGVKD. Trimming took 2 bases from V and 6 from J; bases not matched to a gene: 9. CDR3 region: CAISEGQESTNGYTF. The CDR3 DNA follows: TGTGCCATCAGTGAGGGACAGGAGTCAACTAATGGCTACACCTTC.

The chain has TRBV25-1 and TRBJ1-2; tentatively, D is TRBD1 (6 bases). Germline CDR1 reads MGHDK; CDR2 reads SYGVNS. This CDR3 region has 15 residues. V was cut by 3 bases and J by 2 bases, with 13 bases left in between. The CDR3 loop is CASSDPGVGNYGYTF. CDR3 DNA: TGTGCCAGCAGTGACCCAGGGGTGGGGAACTATGGCTACACCTTC.

The V gene is TRBV6-5, the J gene TRBJ1-2, with 7 positions matching TRBD1. CDR3 length: 13 amino acids. Per germline, CDR1 MNHEY and CDR2 SVGAGI. V lost 6 bases, J lost 7 bases, and 8 bases stayed unmatched. CDR3 DNA: TGTGCCAGCAGGTATAGGGACAGCTCTGGCTACACCTTC. Translated: CASRYRDSSGYTF.

This clone has just one count. This chain uses TRBV7-2 with TRBJ1-2; 11 positions agree with TRBD1. CDR1 SGHTA and CDR2 FQGNSA come from the germline V gene. After removal of 4 bases from V and 4 bases from J, the junction contained 5 bases not matched to a gene. CDR3 size: 15 residues. CDR3 sequence reads: CASSSSDRGPYGYTF. CDR3 nucleotides: TGTGCCAGCAGCTCCTCGGACAGGGGGCCCTATGGCTACACCTTC.

The chain combines TRBV7-6 with TRBJ1-4; D call uncertain. The CDR3 extends over 14 amino acids. Trimming removed 8 bases at V and 0 bases at J, with 10 bases between. Germline assignment: CDR1 SGHVS and CDR2 FNYEAQ. CDR3 in amino acids: CASAAEATNEKLFF. CDR3 coding DNA: TGTGCCAGCGCGGCGGAAGCAACTAATGAAAAACTGTTTTTT.

CDR3 region: CAWSVLGRVYEGYTF. CDR3 DNA: TGTGCCTGGAGTGTGTTGGGCAGGGTTTATGAAGGCTACACCTTC. This chain uses TRBV30 with TRBJ1-2, with D tentatively TRBD1 (5 bases). Trimming removed 0 bases at V and 8 bases at J, with 19 bases between. CDR1 is GTSNPN and CDR2 is SVGIG in the germline V gene (reference sequence). This CDR3 comprises 15 residues.

The V and J genes are TRBV18 and TRBJ1-5; D gene uncertain. CDR1 is KGHSH, CDR2 LQKENI, per germline. CDR3 length: 14 amino acids. V was pared by 4 bases and J by 5 bases, with 12 bases between. The CDR3: CASSLSVEDQPQHF. DNA for the CDR3: TGTGCCAGCTCACTCTCCGTGGAGGATCAGCCCCAGCATTTT. Full variable domain (rest looked up from reference TRBV18 and TRBJ1-5): NAGVMQNPRHLVRRRGQEARLRCSPMKGHSHVYWYRQLPEEGLKFMVYLQKENIIDESGMPKERFSAEFPKEGPSILRIQQVVRGDSAAYFCASSLSVEDQPQHFGDGTRLSIL.

This chain connects TRBV2 to TRBJ2-3; 12 nucleotides line up with TRBD2. The ends lost 7 bases at V and 3 bases at J; junction bases unmatched: 5. CDR1 is SNHLY and CDR2 is FYNNEI in the germline V gene. This CDR3 has 15 residues. The chain's CDR3 is CASTRLAGVTDTQYF. CDR3 DNA sequence: TGTGCCAGCACCAGACTAGCGGGAGTGACAGATACGCAGTATTTT. Drawing the rest from reference TRBV2 and TRBJ2-3, the complete variable domain is EPEVTQTPSHQVTQMGQEVILRCVPISNHLYFYWYRQILGQKVEFLVSFYNNEISEKSEIFDDQFSVERPDGSNFTLKIRSTKLEDSAMYFCASTRLAGVTDTQYFGPGTRLTVL.

This chain uses TRBV27 with TRBJ1-4; D is unresolved. The germline CDR1 and CDR2 sequences are MNHEY and SMNVEV (reference sequence). This CDR3 is built from 11 residues. Trimming removed 6 bases from V and 5 bases from J, with 4 bases in between. The CDR3: CASSMNEKLFF. CDR3 nucleotides: TGTGCCAGCAGCATGAATGAAAAACTGTTTTTT. Drawing the rest from reference TRBV27 and TRBJ1-4, the complete variable domain is EAQVTQNPRYLITVTGKKLTVTCSQNMNHEYMSWYRQDPGLGLRQIYYSMNVEVTDKGDVPEGYKVSRKEKRNFPLILESPSPNQTSLYFCASSMNEKLFFGSGTQLSVL.

V and J are TRBV29-1 and TRBJ2-5; D call uncertain. The germline CDR1 and CDR2 sequences are SQVTM and ANQGSEA. Trimming stripped 7 bases from V and 2 bases from J, with 14 bases between. The length of the CDR3 is 13 residues. CDR3 in DNA: TGCAGCGCCAGTCCGACTTCTCAAGAGACCCAGTACTTC. Protein: CSASPTSQETQYF.